Given below is one T cell receptor beta chain in context. The antigen it binds to is not known. No clone much larger than this one lies a single base away; base qualities are absent. The data were obtained in a study of shared clonotypes between healthy human individuals (dated by TCRdb to about 2020). Turning to the overall study: The cohort included a few men and a couple of women between 18 and 49 years of age. For each donor, CD4 naive and CD4 memory were each run on three plates, CD8 naive on two plates, and CD8 memory on one plate. Between about 0.8 and 8.9 billion PBMCs per donor were obtained by leukapheresis. Different laboratories and diverse techniques were used to prepare libraries and sequence TCR repertoires, to increase sequencing depth and limit assay-specific biases. To estimate repertoire size and how much clonotypes are shared between individuals, the study performed deep sequencing of blood TCR repertoires from 4 to 6 healthy adults.

The donors were healthy, HIV-negative adults who had no recently reported acute infections or vaccinations. Every donor was a Caucasian adult living in Nashville, Tennessee, USA. Magnetic negative selection was used to enrich CD4+ T cells, after which naive cells were positively selected on CD45RA and the negative fraction became the memory subset. Blood was collected by leukapheresis, and PBMCs were isolated by Ficoll-Histopaque density gradient centrifugation and then cryopreserved in liquid nitrogen vapor phase. Analytical flow cytometry was used to check the purity and quantity of each magnetically sorted T cell population. From each sorted fraction, genomic DNA was isolated and quantified by UV absorbance on a Nanodrop 2000c. Using the deep immunoSEQ assay, TCR CDR3 regions were amplified from genomic DNA by multiplex PCR. For each cell subset, the extracted genomic DNA was distributed evenly across all wells of several immunoSEQ 96-well plates, and each plate served as one replicate. Each replicate PCR for sorted subsets received around 200 ng genomic DNA, equal to around 32,000 T cell genomes. The purified libraries were quantified using a Qubit 3.0 fluorometer, sized with a Bioanalyzer 2100, and then quantified again using the KAPA Library Quantification kit. Every immunoSEQ 96-well plate was sequenced on a dedicated single-read 150-cycle Illumina NextSeq 550 flow cell. Per the original workflow: Because the immunoSEQ output held only junctional sequences and lacked quality scores, the filtering could not match the filtering applied to full-length reads. Sequences were annotated with PyIR, a Python wrapper for IgBLAST v1.9, using IMGT germline references to assign V/J genes and CDR3. Reads were removed for weak V/J assignments (E-value above 1e-6), missing CDR3, stop codons, out-of-frame junctions, or ambiguous translated residues. A V3J clonotype was defined by an identical inferred V gene, J gene, and CDR3 amino acid sequence. Percentage overlap between repertoires was calculated by dividing the number of shared unique clonotypes by the size of the smaller repertoire. Three approaches were used to assess repertoire richness: RTK rarefaction, the Chao1 estimator, and Recon v2.1 estimates of unobserved clonotypes. Generation probabilities were computed with OLGA for all TCRbeta clonotypes obtained by the gDNA method from a handful of donors. TCRdb holds this immuneACCESS table with in-frame rearrangements only. Some clones are missing; in checked studies, unresolved V genes explain under half, and the rest has no known cause. Clone size and the V and J calls come from that table; the DNA yielded D and trimming. Counted in this sample were approximately 640,000 clones; about two thirds of them appeared once. 1.8% of the sample goes to the ten largest clones.

The investigation overall reported the following: About 4.5% of naive CD4, around 4% of naive CD8, 2.3% of memory CD4, and over 0.35% of memory CD8 clonotypes were shared across several donors. Clonotypes shared by all four sorted-subset donors showed higher generation probabilities than non-shared clonotypes. Estimated clonotype richness was generally larger for naive than for memory subsets. Based on pairwise subsampling, the degree of clonotype sharing among donors was expected to be affected by sequencing depth. Because the study included only a small number of donors, the genetic and exposure-history diversity represented was limited. Incomplete sequencing was indicated by rarefaction of sorted-subset datasets, despite the large sequencing depth. Sampling was restricted to blood, and TCR repertoires in tissue are likely to differ from TCR repertoires in blood.

The clonotype originates from a woman in her twenties or thirties in good health. The specimen was memory CD4+ T cells sorted from blood. The cell subset or site label on this specimen signifies: CD45RA-negative fraction.

The CDR3 region: CASSVQGQGASEQYF. The nucleotides are TGCGCCAGCAGTGTCCAAGGACAGGGGGCTAGCGAGCAGTACTTC. The chain is assembled from TRBV10-2 and TRBJ2-7, with TRBD1 matching 11 junction bases. Trimming leaves V shorter by 4 bases and J shorter by 6 bases, with the junction holding 8 bases beyond the gene matches. Inclusive of the bounding cysteine and phenylalanine, the CDR3 is 15 residues long. Just the 45-base CDR3 DNA is kept, in frame starting at base 1. In the germline V gene, CDR1 corresponds to WSHSY and CDR2 to SAAADI.